The rows below give T cell receptor beta chains drawn from one sample of a study of T-cell reconstitution after alpha-beta-depleted transplantation in children. Using its own MiXCR run on the PCR reads, TCRdb lists one record per CDR3 protein. This table has 580,000 or so distinct CDR3 sequences, 23% appearing once. This material consisted of PBMCs, mostly from graft donor cells, taken 360 days after TCRalphabeta/CD19-depleted stem cell transplant. All receptors derive from a boy under three years old who had a stem cell transplant for acute myeloid leukemia, so the T cells may come from the graft donor. Each CDR3 is given with its conserved first and last residue. A D gene is named only where the DNA matches it firmly. The size entry is marked missing in some rows and otherwise reads once, few, many or a size class.

TRBJ1-2	NA	many	TRBV10-3	TGTGCCAACAGCATACAGGCCTCTAACTATGGCTACACCTTC	CANSIQASNYGYTF
TRBJ2-1	NA	NA	TRBV7-2	TGTGCCAGCACCCTGGCTAGCGCCTACAATGAGCAGTTCTTC	CASTLASAYNEQFF
TRBJ2-5	NA	many	TRBV15	TGTGCCACCAGCAGAGATATTCGGCGCCAAGAGACCCAGTACTTC	CATSRDIRRQETQYF
TRBJ2-5	TRBD2	NA	TRBV5-6	TGTGCCAGCAGCCTTCGGACTAGCGTTCGGGAGACCCAGTACTTC	CASSLRTSVRETQYF
TRBJ2-3	NA	few	TRBV11-2	TGTGCCAGCAGCCCCAGTATCCGGACAGTGAGGACTAGCACAGATACGCAGTATTTT	CASSPSIRTVRTSTDTQYF
TRBJ2-5	NA	few	TRBV5-1	TGCGCCAGCAGCTTGGCAGATTACCAAGAGACCCAGTACTTC	CASSLADYQETQYF
TRBJ2-5	NA	NA	TRBV6-1	TGTGCCAGCACCGAAACCCGGTCGGCAGAGACCCAGTACTTC	CASTETRSAETQYF
TRBJ2-3	TRBD2	NA	TRBV20-1	TGCAGTGCCAGCTTAGCGGGCCGGGGGACAGATACGCAGTATTTT	CSASLAGRGTDTQYF
TRBJ2-1	NA	few	TRBV12-3/TRBV12-4	TGTGCCAGCAGTCCGCTCGTCTCCTACAATGAGCAGTTCTTC	CASSPLVSYNEQFF
TRBJ2-1	NA	few	TRBV5-1	TGCGCCAGCAGCTCCCTCCGTAGGAATGAGCAGTTCTTC	CASSSLRRNEQFF
TRBJ1-5	NA	few	TRBV2	TGTGCCACCCGACGCGGACAGACGAAGCATTTT	CATRRGQTKHF
TRBJ2-2	NA	NA	TRBV27	TGTGCCAGCAGTTTATCGGGGCCCGCCACCGGGGAGCTGTTTTTT	CASSLSGPATGELFF
TRBJ2-1	NA	once	TRBV3-1	TGTACCAGCAGCTGTGAGGAGACCCAACTCAATGAGCAGTTCTTC	CTSSCEETQLNEQFF
TRBJ2-1	TRBD1	few	TRBV7-2	TGTGCCAGCAGCTTAGGACAGGGCCAGTTCTTC	CASSLGQGQFF
TRBJ2-2	NA	many	TRBV7-2	TGTGCCAGCAGCTTTCGTCAGGGAAACACCGGGGAGCTGTTTTTT	CASSFRQGNTGELFF
TRBJ1-1	NA	few	TRBV29-1	TGCAGCGTACACGGACGGATGAACACTGAAGCTTTCTTT	CSVHGRMNTEAFF
TRBJ1-1	TRBD1	NA	TRBV12-3/TRBV12-4	TGTGCCAGCCGCCAATCCGGGACAGAAGAAGCTTTCTTT	CASRQSGTEEAFF
TRBJ2-3	NA	few	TRBV5-6	TGTGCCAGCAGCCTCGACCCGGGACTCCCCAAACGCACAGATACGCAGTATTTT	CASSLDPGLPKRTDTQYF
TRBJ2-4	NA	few	TRBV29-1	TGCAGCGTTCGGATACAGCTAGCCAAAAACATTCAGTACTTC	CSVRIQLAKNIQYF
TRBJ2-7	NA	NA	TRBV7-3	TGTGCCAGCAGCTTATGGAGTCTCGCCTCCTACGAGCAGTACTTC	CASSLWSLASYEQYF
TRBJ2-2	NA	NA	TRBV5-1	TGCGCCGGCGCGGCTCTACCGAACACCGGGGAGCTGTTTTTT	CAGAALPNTGELFF
TRBJ2-1	TRBD1	many	TRBV20-1	TGCAGTGCTAACAGGGGCAATGAGCAGTTCTTC	CSANRGNEQFF
TRBJ2-5	NA	few	TRBV7-2	TGTGCCAGCAGCTTGGGGAGGAAGACCCAGTACTTC	CASSLGRKTQYF
TRBJ1-6	NA	many	TRBV12-3/TRBV12-4	TGTGCCAGCAGAAAACGACAGCTGAATAATTCACCCCTCCACTTT	CASRKRQLNNSPLHF
TRBJ2-3	NA	many	TRBV7-7	TGTGCCAGCAGCTTAGATCTGGGAGATACGCAGTATTTT	CASSLDLGDTQYF
TRBJ2-3	NA	few	TRBV5-1	TGCGCCAGCAAAAAAGGGGTAGGGGGAGTCACAGATACGCAGTATTTT	CASKKGVGGVTDTQYF
TRBJ1-4	NA	NA	TRBV20-1	TGCAGTGCTACTCCGGGGCCCGAAAAACTGTTTTTT	CSATPGPEKLFF
TRBJ2-5	NA	many	TRBV7-6	TGTGCCAGCAGCTTATGGGCGGGCCAAGGACAAGAGACCCAGTACTTC	CASSLWAGQGQETQYF
TRBJ2-2	NA	NA	TRBV20-1	TGCAGTGCTAGAAGCCCGGGACGCCCCAGCACCGGGGAGCTGTTTTTT	CSARSPGRPSTGELFF
TRBJ2-2	TRBD2	few	TRBV11-1	TGTGCCAGCAGCTTAGGACTAGCGGGGGGCTCGAACACCGGGGAGCTGTTTTTT	CASSLGLAGGSNTGELFF
TRBJ2-2	TRBD1	NA	TRBV28	TGTGCCATCCGACCCGGGACAGATAACACCGGGGAGCTGTTTTTT	CAIRPGTDNTGELFF
TRBJ2-5	TRBD2	NA	TRBV6-5	TGTGCCAGCAGTTCGATACTGACTAGCGGGGGCGAAAAAGAGACCCAGTACTTC	CASSSILTSGGEKETQYF
TRBJ2-3	NA	NA	TRBV20-1	TGCAGTGCTAGTGGCGCTGGTGCGTTATTAAGCACAGATACGCAGTATTTT	CSASGAGALLSTDTQYF
TRBJ1-2	NA	NA	TRBV12-3/TRBV12-4	TGTGCCAGCAGTTTCAGGAGGGGGTATGGCTACACCTTC	CASSFRRGYGYTF
TRBJ1-1	NA	NA	TRBV7-9	TGTGCCAGCAGCGCCGACAGCACTGAAGCTTTCTTT	CASSADSTEAFF
TRBJ2-1	NA	few	TRBV29-1	TGCAGCGTTGGAGGCCTAATACTCTACAATGAGCAGTTCTTC	CSVGGLILYNEQFF
TRBJ2-6	NA	many	TRBV7-3	TGTGCCAGCAGCTTAGACGTCTCTGGGGCCAACGTCCTGACTTTC	CASSLDVSGANVLTF
TRBJ2-3	NA	many	TRBV20-1	TGCAGTGCTACCGAGGGGGGGCGCACAGATACGCAGTATTTT	CSATEGGRTDTQYF
TRBJ2-1	NA	many	TRBV5-1	TGCGCCAGCAGCTTGGGTGGCCCGGAGCAGTTCTTC	CASSLGGPEQFF
TRBJ2-1	NA	few	TRBV10-3	TGTGCCATCAGTTCGGGCTATGGGGGGAATGAGCAGTTCTTC	CAISSGYGGNEQFF
TRBJ2-3	TRBD1	NA	TRBV7-2	TGTGCCAGCAGCTCTCCTCCGACAGGGTCGGGGACAGATACGCAGTATTTT	CASSSPPTGSGTDTQYF
TRBJ2-3	TRBD2	many	TRBV5-5	TGTGCCAGCAGGAATCGATTATACGGGGGGACAGATACGCAGTATTTT	CASRNRLYGGTDTQYF
TRBJ2-3	NA	many	TRBV6-2/TRBV6-3	TGTGCCAGCAGTCCCCTTATAGATACGCAGTATTTT	CASSPLIDTQYF
TRBJ2-3	TRBD1	many	TRBV7-9	TGTGCCGGCAGGTCCCATCCGACAGGGTTCCAACTACCCCCGTCCACAGATACGCAGTATTTT	CAGRSHPTGFQLPPSTDTQYF
TRBJ2-1	TRBD2	many	TRBV29-1	TGCAGCGTTGAAGAATTGGGGGGGGGTAGCTCCTACAATGAGCAGTTCTTC	CSVEELGGGSSYNEQFF
TRBJ1-1	NA	NA	TRBV6-1	TGTGCCAGCACTCATCCGAGGGGGTCCCAAATGAACACTGAAGCTTTCTTT	CASTHPRGSQMNTEAFF
TRBJ2-3	TRBD2	NA	TRBV6-5	TGTGCCAGCAGTTTACGACTAGCGGGGGGGCTTTTAGCAGATACGCAGTATTTT	CASSLRLAGGLLADTQYF
TRBJ2-7	NA	NA	TRBV13	TGTGCCAGCAGCCTTGCCGGGGGAGACCCCAGTAAGACTTTC	CASSLAGGDPSKTF
TRBJ2-3	TRBD2	NA	TRBV2	TGTGCCAGCAGTGAAGTCTTTGGACTAGCGGGCACAGATACGCAGTATTTT	CASSEVFGLAGTDTQYF
TRBJ1-2	TRBD1	few	TRBV20-1	TGCAGTGCTAGACCGGCCAGGGGGCAGAAAGGCTACACCTTC	CSARPARGQKGYTF
TRBJ2-7	NA	NA	TRBV6-2/TRBV6-3	TGTGCCAGCAGTTACTCGAGCCGGGAGCAGTACTTC	CASSYSSREQYF
TRBJ2-2	TRBD1	many	TRBV18	TGTGCCAGCTCACAGACAGGGGAGAACACCGGGGAGCTGTTTTTT	CASSQTGENTGELFF
TRBJ2-2	TRBD2	NA	TRBV5-1	TGCGCCAGCAGCTTGACCAGCGGGGCCGGGGAGCTGTTTTTT	CASSLTSGAGELFF
TRBJ1-5	NA	few	TRBV10-3	TGTGCCATCAGTGAGGGAATTTCTAGTAATCAGCCCCAGCATTTT	CAISEGISSNQPQHF
TRBJ2-3	TRBD2	many	TRBV20-1	TGCAGTGCTAGACTAGCGGGGGGGCATGATACGCAGTATTTT	CSARLAGGHDTQYF
TRBJ2-3	TRBD2	NA	TRBV7-9	TGTGCCAGCAGCCCGCGGACTAGCGCAGATACGCAGTATTTT	CASSPRTSADTQYF
TRBJ1-1	NA	NA	TRBV29-1	TGCAGCGTTGAAGGTCGGTTCACTGAAGCTTTCTTT	CSVEGRFTEAFF
TRBJ2-5	NA	many	TRBV3-1	TGTGCCAGCAGCCAACCCAGGGTTGGAGAGACCCAGTACTTC	CASSQPRVGETQYF